This is a list of T cell receptor beta chains from one sample in a study of beta chain features in type 1 diabetes. Clones were read by immunoSEQ multiplex PCR, and TCRdb kept only the in-frame ones, dropping some. The sample has roughly 160,000 clones, around 7.9% seen once. Sequenced sample: central memory CD4+ T cells from blood. Every receptor here comes from a man between 18 and 29 years old with type 1 diabetes. CDR3s include the opening cysteine and the closing phenylalanine or tryptophan. D genes are given only for firm matches. Not every row has a clone size; where given, it reads once, few, many or a size class.

TGTGCCTGGACACGGGGTGACTATGGCTACACCTTC | CAWTRGDYGYTF | . | TRBJ1-2 | . | TRBV30
TGTGCCAGCAGTTACGGACAGGGGGCAGATACGCAGTATTTT | CASSYGQGADTQYF | TRBD1 | TRBJ2-3 | . | TRBV27
TGCGCCAGCAGCCAAGGGACTAGCGGGAGTGGGGAGACCCAGTACTTC | CASSQGTSGSGETQYF | TRBD2 | TRBJ2-5 | few | TRBV5-1
TGTGCCAGCAGTCAACAGGGAACTAATGAAAAACTGTTTTTT | CASSQQGTNEKLFF | . | TRBJ1-4 | . | TRBV28
TGCGCCAGCAGCCCCGGACAGGGGGCAGATACGCAGTATTTT | CASSPGQGADTQYF | TRBD1 | TRBJ2-3 | many | TRBV4-3
TGTGCCAGCAGCCAAGAACGGGAGGGCCTCAATACGCAGTATTTT | CASSQEREGLNTQYF | TRBD2 | TRBJ2-3 | . | TRBV4-2
TGTGCCAGCAGTCCACCGACAGGGTTAGTTGAAAAACTGTTTTTT | CASSPPTGLVEKLFF | TRBD1 | TRBJ1-4 | few | TRBV28
TGTGCCAGCAGCTTGTACGGGGGGGAGACCCAGTACTTC | CASSLYGGETQYF | TRBD2 | TRBJ2-5 | few | TRBV5-8
TGTGCCAGCAGCTTAGCTCAGAATCAGCCCCAGCATTTT | CASSLAQNQPQHF | . | TRBJ1-5 | few | TRBV7-2
TGTGCCAGCAGCTCGCAGAGAGCCCCGGAGGCCCAGTACTTC | CASSSQRAPEAQYF | . | TRBJ2-5 | . | TRBV7-2
TGTGCCAGCAGCGTAGATGGGGGGGGCTCTGGAAACACCATATATTTT | CASSVDGGGSGNTIYF | . | TRBJ1-3 | few | TRBV9
TGTGCCAGCACCCGGGACAGGGGGGATTACGAGCAGTACTTC | CASTRDRGDYEQYF | TRBD1 | TRBJ2-7 | . | TRBV2
TGTGCCAGCAGCCCGAGTGGTAGAAACACCGGGGAGCTGTTTTTT | CASSPSGRNTGELFF | . | TRBJ2-2 | . | TRBV9
TGTGCCGGACCCGGTGCAACAGGGGATTCACCCCTCCACTTT | CAGPGATGDSPLHF | TRBD1 | TRBJ1-6 | few | TRBV30
TGTGCCAGCAGCTGGACAGTCGGACAGGGGGCGCCCGAGCAGTTCTTC | CASSWTVGQGAPEQFF | TRBD1 | TRBJ2-1 | . | TRBV7-2
TGTGCCAGCAGTTTTGGGACAGGGAGGATCGGCTACACCTTC | CASSFGTGRIGYTF | TRBD1 | TRBJ1-2 | few | TRBV28
TGTGCCTGGAGTCGGACAGGGGTGGAGACCCAGTACTTC | CAWSRTGVETQYF | TRBD1 | TRBJ2-5 | . | TRBV30
TGTGCCACGAACTCCCGCAGGGGGGATAACTATGGCTACACCTTC | CATNSRRGDNYGYTF | TRBD1 | TRBJ1-2 | few | TRBV6-5
TGTGCCAGTAATCCGACAGGGTCGGGGTCTGGGGCCAACGTCCTGACTTTC | CASNPTGSGSGANVLTF | TRBD1 | TRBJ2-6 | few | TRBV19
TGTGCCATCAGTGAGTCGGACAGCCAAGAGACCCAGTACTTC | CAISESDSQETQYF | . | TRBJ2-5 | . | TRBV10-3
TGTGCCAGCAGTTCCCTGACTCGCGAGCAGTACTTC | CASSSLTREQYF | . | TRBJ2-7 | few | TRBV28
TGTGCCAGCAGCTTAGGGACTAGCGGGGGAGAGACCCAGTACTTC | CASSLGTSGGETQYF | TRBD2 | TRBJ2-5 | few | TRBV11-2
TGCAGCGTTGAACAGGTTTACACAGATACGCAGTATTTT | CSVEQVYTDTQYF | . | TRBJ2-3 | few | TRBV29-1
TGTGCCAGTAGTCCACTGGGGGCCGGGAACACTGAAGCTTTCTTT | CASSPLGAGNTEAFF | . | TRBJ1-1 | . | TRBV19
TGTGCCAGCAGTTACATGCGGGGAGGGAGCAATCAGCCCCAGCATTTT | CASSYMRGGSNQPQHF | . | TRBJ1-5 | . | TRBV6-6
TGTGCCCGCAAACAGGGGCTCGGTGTCACCATATATTTT | CARKQGLGVTIYF | . | TRBJ1-3 | few | TRBV21-1
TGCAGCGTTGAAAACACACAGGGTGGCACTGAAGCTTTCTTT | CSVENTQGGTEAFF | . | TRBJ1-1 | few | TRBV29-1